The 20 T cell receptor beta chains reported below all come from one sample, sequenced in a study of multiple sclerosis patients with progressive multifocal leukoencephalopathy. Described time point: before natalizumab initiation. Produced via immunoSEQ multiplex PCR; TCRdb's table is partial and in-frame only. The sample lists roughly 34,000 clones; about 89% were seen once. Sequences were obtained from PBMCs. The receptor set was obtained from a human donor with multiple sclerosis.

V gene TRBV28 combines with J gene TRBJ1-2; no definite D call. V was clipped by 6 bases and J by 3 bases, with 8 bases between them. CDR3 length equals 12 residues. In germline, CDR1 is MDHEN, CDR2 SYDVKM. The CDR3 region has the DNA TGTGCCAGCAGACACGGGGACTATGGCTACACCTTC. It encodes CASRHGDYGYTF.

The rearrangement links TRBV15 to TRBJ1-1; maybe TRBD1 (5 bases). CDR3 length: 14 amino acids. V was pared by 1 base and J by 4 bases, with 10 bases between. Looked up from germline, CDR1 is LNHNV and CDR2 is YYDKDF (reference sequence). The CDR3 bases are TGTGCCACCAGCAGAGTTAGCGGGGCCACTGAAGCTTTCTTT. Translation gives CATSRVSGATEAFF.

This clone was found once. The rearrangement links TRBV5-1 to TRBJ2-1; possibly TRBD1 for D (6 bases). The ends were cut back, 1 base at V and 8 bases at J, with 13 bases in the middle. The germline V gene encodes CDR1 SGHRS and CDR2 YFSETQ. There are 14 residues in the CDR3. The CDR3 is CASSLLPGADEQFF. CDR3 sequence (DNA): TGCGCCAGCAGCTTGCTTCCAGGGGCCGATGAGCAGTTCTTC.

Comment on this clone: One end of the junction does not line up with germline, which may come from a read error. The CDR3 here is CARSPDRGGYTF. The CDR3 bases are TGTGCCCGCTCACCAGACAGGGGGGGCTACACCTTC. The V and J genes are TRBV18 and TRBJ1-2, with 9 bases aligning to TRBD1. Germline V gives CDR1 KGHSH, CDR2 LQKENI. This CDR3 has 12 amino acids.

This clone was counted a single time. This chain uses TRBV4-1 with TRBJ1-1; 7 bases are a match to TRBD1. The CDR3 extends over 15 amino acids. Germline loops: CDR1 MGHRA, CDR2 YSYEKL. J was trimmed by 0 bases and V by 0 bases; bases with no gene match: 1. CDR3 in DNA: TGCGCCAGCAGCCAAGAAGACAGGGTGAACACTGAAGCTTTCTTT. Translation: CASSQEDRVNTEAFF.

The J gene is TRBJ2-2, the V gene TRBV7-6; a weak D match, TRBD1 (5 bases). Trimming pared 5 bases from V and 5 bases from J, leaving 6 bases between. CDR1 and CDR2 (germline): SGHVS, FNYEAQ. The CDR3 is 12 amino acids. The CDR3 protein is CASSPGTGELFF. The DNA of the CDR3 is TGTGCCAGCAGCCCAGGGACCGGGGAGCTGTTTTTT.

The chain has TRBV28 and TRBJ2-5, with TRBD1 matching 7 bases. The DNA end lines up better with TRBJ2-7; the J call may be wrong. The CDR3 sequence is 15 residues long. Germline CDR1 reads MDHEN; CDR2 reads SYDVKM. For the CDR3, the DNA is TGTGCCAGCAATAAACCCGGGACAGCTACCTACGAGCAGTACTTC. As protein: CASNKPGTATYEQYF.

The rearrangement joins TRBV13 to TRBJ1-2, with D uncertain. Germline CDR1 and CDR2: PRHDT and FYEKMQ (reference sequence). The CDR3 totals 20 residues. The V and J ends lost 1 base and 0 bases respectively, with 24 bases between them. The CDR3 nucleotides are TGTGCCAGCAGCTTAGTTTATTCGTGGCGGGCAACCCAAACTAACTATGGCTACACCTTC. Translating gives CASSLVYSWRATQTNYGYTF.

V gene TRBV7-6 combines with J gene TRBJ1-5, with D possibly being TRBD1 (6 bases). The CDR3 loop spans 15 amino acids. With 2 bases removed from V and 5 bases from J, the gap between germline ends came to 13 bases. Germline lookup yields CDR1 SGHVS and CDR2 FNYEAQ. The CDR3 DNA follows: TGTGCCAGCAGCTTACGAGGGGGAGAAGATCAGCCCCAGCATTTT. Its protein is CASSLRGGEDQPQHF.

The gene calls are TRBV5-8 and TRBJ1-2; D is possibly TRBD1 (5 bases). Germline V gene lookup returns CDR1 SGHTS and CDR2 YDEGEE. This CDR3 has 16 residues. V lost 1 base, J lost 3 bases, and 16 bases lay in between. For the CDR3, the DNA is TGTGCCAGCAGCTTGTCTTTTGGGCAGGGCCACTATGGCTACACCTTC. As protein: CASSLSFGQGHYGYTF.

This clone appeared a single time. The chain couples TRBV27 to TRBJ1-2, with D possibly TRBD1 on 5 matching bases. Germline loops: CDR1 MNHEY, CDR2 SMNVEV (reference sequence). The CDR3 is made up of 17 amino acids. Deletions cut 5 bases from V and 8 bases from J, with 27 bases between. The CDR3 region has the DNA TGTGCCAGCAGTCAAGGAGGGGTCAGACTTGCCTTGGGAGGCTACACCTTC. Protein sequence: CASSQGGVRLALGGYTF.

This clone turned up a few times. The chain has TRBV5-4 and TRBJ2-7, with D hard to call. Germline V CDR1 and CDR2: SGHNT, YYREEE (reference sequence). This CDR3 comprises 11 residues. The V and J ends lost 3 bases and 1 base respectively, with 2 bases between them. CDR3: CASSSSYEQYF. In DNA, the CDR3 is TGTGCCAGCAGCTCTTCCTACGAGCAGTACTTC. Drawing the rest from reference TRBV5-4 and TRBJ2-7, the complete variable domain is ETGVTQSPTHLIKTRGQQVTLRCSSQSGHNTVSWYQQALGQGPQFIFQYYREEENGRGNFPPRFSGLQFPNYSSELNVNALELDDSALYLCASSSSYEQYFGPGTRLTVT.

The CDR3 here is CASSLLSTEAFF. The CDR3 region has the DNA TGTGCCAGCAGCTTATTGAGCACTGAAGCTTTCTTT. The V call is TRBV7-8, the J call TRBJ1-1; no reliable D call. CDR1 and CDR2 (germline): SGHVS, FQNEAQ. The CDR3 totals 12 residues. Trimming shortened V by 2 bases and J by 4 bases, and 5 bases separated the two germline ends.

The chain recombines TRBV21-1 with TRBJ2-2; the D call of TRBD1 is as the table states it, not checked on the DNA. TRBV21-1 is a pseudogene segment. There are 16 residues in the CDR3. Here the CDR3 reads CASSKARGSVTGELFF. CDR3 in DNA: TGTGCCAGCAGCAAAGCAAGGGGCAGCGTCACCGGGGAGCTGTTTTTT.

The rearrangement links TRBV18 to TRBJ2-1; a possible D gene is TRBD2 (6 bases). The length of the CDR3 is 15 residues. The germline V gene has CDR1 KGHSH and CDR2 LQKENI. V lost 1 base to trimming and J lost 4 bases, with 11 bases between them. In DNA form, the CDR3 reads TGTGCCAGCTCACCACGAGGCGGGGCTTACAATGAGCAGTTCTTC. This translates into CASSPRGGAYNEQFF.

This chain connects TRBV9 to TRBJ2-1; 11 nucleotides agree with TRBD2. This CDR3 contains 16 residues. Germline V gene data show CDR1 as SGDLS and CDR2 as YYNGEE. V lost 0 bases and J lost 9; bases outside the gene matches: 8. CDR3 loop: CASSVDEGTSGCEQFF. In DNA, the CDR3 is TGTGCCAGCAGCGTAGATGAGGGGACTAGCGGTTGTGAGCAGTTCTTC.

This sequence joins TRBV4-1 and TRBJ2-1; D may be TRBD1 or TRBD2 (5 bases each). The germline CDR1 and CDR2 sequences are MGHRA and YSYEKL. Trimming cost V 3 bases and J 7 bases, with 7 bases left between them. The CDR3 totals 12 residues. The CDR3 nucleotides read TGCGCCAGCAGCCAGGGGGTTAATGAGCAGTTCTTC. Protein: CASSQGVNEQFF.

The chain couples TRBV2 to TRBJ2-7; TRBD2 agrees at 14 bases. The CDR3 has 16 residues. V dropped 8 bases and J dropped 2; count of bases not matched to a gene: 8. Looked up from germline, CDR1 is SNHLY and CDR2 is FYNNEI. The CDR3 DNA is TGTGCCAGCGGCCCAGTGACTAGCGGGAGGGCCTACGAGCAGTACTTC. The encoded protein is CASGPVTSGRAYEQYF. The whole variable domain, filled in from reference TRBV2 and TRBJ2-7, reads EPEVTQTPSHQVTQMGQEVILRCVPISNHLYFYWYRQILGQKVEFLVSFYNNEISEKSEIFDDQFSVERPDGSNFTLKIRSTKLEDSAMYFCASGPVTSGRAYEQYFGPGTRLTVT.

The V call is TRBV6-1, the J call TRBJ2-7; D ambiguous. V dropped 1 base and J dropped 6 bases, with 10 bases sitting between them. There are 13 residues in the CDR3. Germline CDR1 and CDR2: MNHNS and SASEGT. This chain's CDR3 is CASSEVAKREQYF. CDR3 nucleotide sequence: TGTGCCAGCAGTGAAGTGGCTAAGCGCGAGCAGTACTTC.

This clone was detected once. The rearrangement uses TRBV5-1 and TRBJ1-2, with TRBD1 as a possible D gene (5 bases). This CDR3 is built from 17 residues. Germline values: CDR1 SGHRS, CDR2 YFSETQ. Trimming took 0 bases from V and 1 from J, leaving 16 bases between them. The CDR3 region has the DNA TGCGCCAGCAGCTTGGTCCCTCGGACGGGGGATAACTATGGCTACACCTTC. Amino acids: CASSLVPRTGDNYGYTF.